A single sample is the source of the 9 T cell receptor beta chains below, sequenced in a study of blood T cells in healthy people across ages. PCR was performed a second time for about 7 to 11 cycles using a sample-barcoded 5' primer and a J-beta primer mix. TCRdb re-called the 5' RACE reads with MiXCR, one entry per CDR3 protein. Seen here are more than 900,000 distinct CDR3 sequences, approximately 26% observed once, and the top ten hold 0.65% to 0.75%. The same sample was also used in a study of T cells of mothers and their children.

The specimen sequenced was blood. The origin of the receptors is a girl aged 2-9 years in good health.

This clonotype has a handful of counts. An end of the junction differs from the germline gene, which may be a read error. The chain has TRBV28 and TRBJ1-5; TRBD1 is a possible D gene (5 bases). CDR1 and CDR2 from the germline V gene are MDHEN and SYDVKM. CDR3 length equals 15 residues. CDR3 amino acids: CASSLFRDSNQPQHF. For the CDR3, the DNA is TGTGCCAGCAGTTTATTCAGGGATAGCAACCAGCCCCAGCATTTT.

This clonotype was picked up a small number of times. The chain's CDR3 is CASRSGFYGYTF. The CDR3 DNA reads as TGTGCCAGCAGATCAGGGTTCTATGGCTACACCTTC. The chain carries TRBV27 and TRBJ1-2; perhaps TRBD1 as D (5 bases). The length of the CDR3 is 12 residues. Germline V gives CDR1 MNHEY, CDR2 SMNVEV (reference sequence). Trimming pared 6 bases from V and 4 bases from J, leaving 9 bases between.

The CDR3 sequence: CATRAGKLTDTQYF. Written as DNA, the CDR3 is TGTGCCACACGAGCGGGCAAGCTCACAGATACGCAGTATTTT. This chain connects TRBV6-1 to TRBJ2-3; D possibly corresponds to TRBD2 (6 bases). Trimming removed 10 bases from V and 2 bases from J, with 16 bases in between. The CDR3 loop spans 14 amino acids. Germline-derived CDR1 and CDR2 are MNHNS and SASEGT.

V gene TRBV12-3 or TRBV12-4 combines with J gene TRBJ1-2; TRBD1 matches at 7 bases. This CDR3 has 15 amino acids. Unmatched junction bases numbered 15, after V lost 3 bases and J lost 11 bases. The CDR3 protein is CASSFQAGGLVGYTF. The CDR3 DNA sequence: TGTGCCAGCAGTTTCCAGGCAGGGGGTCTCGTCGGTTACACCTTC.

J is TRBJ2-5 and V is TRBV6-1, with 9 bases lining up with TRBD2. Unmatched junction bases numbered 11, after V lost 6 bases and J lost 0 bases. Germline V gene data show CDR1 as MNHNS and CDR2 as SASEGT. This CDR3 has 17 amino acids. The CDR3 DNA reads TGTGCCAGCAGCCACCTTAGCGGGGGAGAGTACCAAGAGACCCAGTACTTC. Translating gives CASSHLSGGEYQETQYF.

The chain combines TRBV24-1 with TRBJ2-3; perhaps TRBD2 as D (5 bases). The germline CDR1 and CDR2 sequences are KGHDR and SFDVKD. The CDR3 consists of 15 residues. Trimming shortened V by 9 bases and J by 0 bases, and 15 bases separated the two germline ends. The CDR3 loop reads CATSDLAESTDTQYF. The CDR3 DNA reads as TGTGCCACCTCGGATCTAGCAGAGAGCACAGATACGCAGTATTTT.

The rearrangement links TRBV14 to TRBJ2-1; 8 positions agree with TRBD1. V lost 2 bases, J lost 6 bases, and 9 bases stayed unmatched. This CDR3 is built from 16 residues. The germline V gene encodes CDR1 SGHDN and CDR2 FVKESK. CDR3 sequence reads: CASSQTDRGPRNEQFF. In nucleotides, the CDR3 is TGTGCCAGCAGCCAAACTGACAGGGGCCCTCGCAATGAGCAGTTCTTC. The variable domain in full, with the rest retrieved from reference TRBV14 and TRBJ2-1, is EAGVTQFPSHSVIEKGQTVTLRCDPISGHDNLYWYRRVMGKEIKFLLHFVKESKQDESGMPNNRFLAERTGGTYSTLKVQPAELEDSGVYFCASSQTDRGPRNEQFFGPGTRLTVL.

This rearrangement joins TRBV5-1 to TRBJ2-1; tentatively, D is TRBD1 (6 bases). CDR1 and CDR2 (germline): SGHRS, YFSETQ. This CDR3 is built from 13 residues. The V and J ends lost 4 bases and 3 bases respectively, with 8 bases between them. The CDR3 sequence is CASSGDNYNEQFF. CDR3 bases: TGCGCCAGCAGCGGGGACAACTACAATGAGCAGTTCTTC.

This clonotype was observed a few times. The rearrangement links TRBV6-2 or TRBV6-3 to TRBJ2-5; 10 nucleotides line up with TRBD2. Germline CDR1 and CDR2: MNHEY and SVGEGT. The V gene end was trimmed by 6 bases and the J gene end by 1 base; junction bases not matched to a gene: 11. The CDR3 loop spans 17 amino acids. The CDR3 DNA follows: TGTGCCAGCAGACGGACCTTAACTAGCGGGGTCCAAGAGACCCAGTACTTC. Residues: CASRRTLTSGVQETQYF.